Each of the 31 T cell receptor beta chains below was sequenced from the same sample in a study of T-cell reconstitution after alpha-beta-depleted transplantation in children. The TCRbeta library incorporated unique molecular identifiers. Via MiXCR, TCRdb re-called the PCR reads, giving one row per CDR3 protein. Altogether some 600,000 distinct CDR3 sequences are present, roughly 13% being singletons, with the ten largest covering around 2.2%. The sequencing used PBMCs, mostly from graft donor cells, collected 360 days after TCRalphabeta/CD19-depleted stem cell transplant. The receptors derive from a male patient aged 10-17 years who had a stem cell transplant for acute myeloid leukemia, so the T cells may come from the graft donor.

The V gene is TRBV20-1, the J gene TRBJ2-1, with D perhaps TRBD2 (6 bases). V gave up 1 base and J gave up 0 bases, with 10 bases separating them. Germline CDR1 is DFQATT and CDR2 is SNEGSKA (reference sequence). The CDR3 totals 15 residues. CDR3 DNA sequence: TGCAGTGCTAGAGCCGGGAGTAGCTCCTACAATGAGCAGTTCTTC. Amino acids: CSARAGSSSYNEQFF.

This clonotype was counted between two and nine times. This rearrangement joins TRBV9 to TRBJ2-2, with 9 bases matching TRBD2. CDR3 length equals 17 residues. After removal of 0 bases from V and 10 bases from J, the junction contained 13 bases not matched to a gene. CDR1 and CDR2 from the germline V gene are SGDLS and YYNGEE. For the CDR3, the DNA is TGTGCCAGCAGCGTAGATCCTAGCGGGGCGTGGAAAGAGGAGCTGTTTTTT. Protein product: CASSVDPSGAWKEELFF.

The table lists this clonotype with many counts. V usage is TRBV29-1 and J usage is TRBJ1-3; tentatively, D is TRBD1 (6 bases). The CDR3 has 14 residues. Germline assignment: CDR1 SQVTM and CDR2 ANQGSEA. The V end lost 8 bases, the J end lost 0 bases, and 14 bases lay between the germline ends. The CDR3 coding sequence is TGCAGCACCTTGACAGGAAGCTCTGGAAACACCATATATTTT. Encoded protein: CSTLTGSSGNTIYF.

This clonotype was counted a few times. This chain links TRBV19 with TRBJ2-7; 7 bases align to TRBD2. J lost 6 bases, V lost 2 bases, and 4 bases had no gene match. The germline CDR1 and CDR2 sequences are LNHDA and SQIVND (reference sequence). This CDR3 region has 13 residues. CDR3 loop: CASSILTGGEQYF. Written as DNA, the CDR3 is TGTGCCAGTAGTATACTCACGGGGGGCGAGCAGTACTTC.

This clonotype has only a few counts. The chain uses TRBV3-1 and TRBJ2-6; D call uncertain. The length of the CDR3 is 14 residues. The V end was cut by 7 bases, the J end by 0 bases, with 7 bases between. Germline V lookup: CDR1 LGHDT, CDR2 YNNKEL (reference sequence). The CDR3 spells CASTLSSGANVLTF. For the CDR3, the DNA is TGTGCCAGCACCCTTAGCTCTGGGGCCAACGTCCTGACTTTC.

V and J are TRBV11-2 and TRBJ2-3, with 14 bases identical to TRBD2. Germline CDR1 reads SGHAT; CDR2 reads FQNNGV. After removal of 3 bases from V and 4 bases from J, the junction contained 6 bases not matched to a gene. CDR3 length: 17 residues. CDR3 coding DNA: TGTGCCAGCAGCTTGCTCGGGACTAGCGGGAGACCAGATACGCAGTATTTT. Its translation: CASSLLGTSGRPDTQYF.

There are many counts of this clonotype. This chain uses TRBV21-1 with TRBJ2-1; TRBD2 is the table's D call, not checked against the DNA. TRBV21-1 is flagged as a pseudogene. The CDR3 contains 17 residues. CDR3 sequence: CASSKSNSGSSYNEQFF. The DNA of the CDR3 is TGTGCCAGCAGCAAAAGTAATAGCGGGAGCTCCTACAATGAGCAGTTCTTC.

V and J are TRBV12-3 or TRBV12-4 and TRBJ2-2, with 13 positions matching TRBD2. Unmatched junction bases numbered 4, after V lost 5 bases and J lost 7 bases. The CDR3 totals 15 residues. In nucleotides, the CDR3 is TGTGCCAGCAGTCGGACTAGCGGGAGAGTCGGGGAGCTGTTTTTT. This translates into CASSRTSGRVGELFF.

The sample holds many counts of this clonotype. J is TRBJ2-2 and V is TRBV7-8, with 8 nucleotides matching TRBD2. Germline CDR1 SGHVS, CDR2 FQNEAQ. The CDR3 has 17 residues. The ends lost 5 bases at V and 4 bases at J; junction bases unmatched: 12. The CDR3 DNA reads TGTGCCAGCAGCCCCGGCCGGATAGCGGGAAGCACCGGGGAGCTGTTTTTT. Protein product: CASSPGRIAGSTGELFF.

This clonotype has only a few counts. As DNA, the CDR3 is TGTGCCAGCAGCGCGAACCCCGGGACTAGCGGAAATGAGCAGTTCTTC. Translating gives CASSANPGTSGNEQFF. The V and J genes are TRBV9 and TRBJ2-1; TRBD2 matches at 11 bases. Germline trimming cut 3 bases from V and 7 bases from J; bases unmatched to any gene: 9. CDR3 length equals 16 residues. Germline CDR1 and CDR2: SGDLS and YYNGEE.

In its sample, this clonotype was seen many times. The J gene is TRBJ2-7, the V gene TRBV4-1; the D gene is possibly TRBD1 (6 bases). Germline V gene data show CDR1 as MGHRA and CDR2 as YSYEKL. Deletions cut 3 bases from V and 3 bases from J, with 15 bases between. This CDR3 has 15 residues. The DNA for the CDR3 is TGCGCCAGCAGCCACCCGACAGGTCAAGTCTACGAGCAGTACTTC. It encodes CASSHPTGQVYEQYF.

This clonotype was observed at least ten times. The V call is TRBV20-1, the J call TRBJ2-2; D unclear. Looked up from germline, CDR1 is DFQATT and CDR2 is SNEGSKA (reference sequence). The CDR3 runs to 11 residues. V was clipped by 3 bases and J by 3 bases, with 2 bases between them. The CDR3 here is CSASYTGELFF. Written as DNA, the CDR3 is TGCAGTGCTAGTTACACCGGGGAGCTGTTTTTT.

There are a few counts of this clonotype. This chain uses TRBV9 with TRBJ1-3, with a possible D match to TRBD1 (5 bases). V was pared by 2 bases and J by 0 bases, with 15 bases between. The CDR3 runs 17 residues. The germline V gene has CDR1 SGDLS and CDR2 YYNGEE. The CDR3: CASSVLGGAISGNTIYF. The CDR3 DNA reads TGTGCCAGCAGCGTCCTCGGGGGAGCAATCTCTGGAAACACCATATATTTT.

This clonotype was seen at least ten times. The chain uses TRBV11-2 and TRBJ2-7; unclear D gene. V lost 8 bases and J 4 bases, leaving 15 bases between the germline ends. CDR1 is SGHAT, CDR2 FQNNGV, per germline. The CDR3 extends over 13 amino acids. CDR3 residues: CASVGDGPYEQYF. The CDR3 bases are TGTGCCAGCGTAGGCGACGGTCCTTACGAGCAGTACTTC.

The V and J genes are TRBV24-1 and TRBJ2-5, with 8 nucleotides matching TRBD1. The CDR3 runs 13 residues. Germline V gene lookup returns CDR1 KGHDR and CDR2 SFDVKD. With V trimmed by 7 bases and J by 5 bases, 5 bases remained unmatched. CDR3 nucleotides: TGTGCCACCAGCTTGGGACAGGCGGAGACCCAGTACTTC. This codes for CATSLGQAETQYF.

The V gene is TRBV4-1, the J gene TRBJ2-3; TRBD2 matches at 7 bases. Germline values: CDR1 MGHRA, CDR2 YSYEKL. The CDR3 is 14 residues long. Trimming cost V 2 bases and J 5 bases; bases outside gene matches: 4. CDR3: CASSQLSGGDTQYF. The CDR3 DNA reads as TGCGCCAGCAGCCAACTGTCGGGAGGAGATACGCAGTATTTT.

This clonotype was detected only a few times. The V gene is TRBV28, the J gene TRBJ2-7, with 8 bases identical to TRBD2. Germline V lookup: CDR1 MDHEN, CDR2 SYDVKM. The V gene end was trimmed by 5 bases and the J gene end by 1 base; junction bases not matched to a gene: 10. This CDR3 spans 16 amino acids. The CDR3 coding sequence is TGTGCCAGCAGTCCTACTCGCGGGAGGATGTCCTACGAGCAGTACTTC. Translation gives CASSPTRGRMSYEQYF.

V usage is TRBV14 and J usage is TRBJ1-1; unclear D gene. V gave up 0 bases and J gave up 7 bases, with 15 bases separating them. This CDR3 region has 15 residues. Germline loops: CDR1 SGHDN, CDR2 FVKESK. In DNA, the CDR3 is TGTGCCAGCAGCCAAGAGGCAGGACCTCTTGGTGAAGCTTTCTTT. This gives the protein CASSQEAGPLGEAFF.

This clonotype has ten or more counts. The chain joins TRBV11-2 to TRBJ2-1; 11 bases match TRBD2. The CDR3 is 16 amino acids. Germline CDR1 SGHAT, CDR2 FQNNGV. V lost 4 bases, J lost 4 bases, and 6 bases stayed unmatched. The CDR3 region is CASSSYGTSGYNEQFF. In nucleotides, the CDR3 is TGTGCCAGCAGCTCGTACGGGACTAGCGGTTACAATGAGCAGTTCTTC.

This clonotype was recorded a few times. The chain combines TRBV7-2 with TRBJ2-7; possible D gene TRBD2, 6 bases. V was trimmed by 6 bases and J by 2 bases, leaving 14 bases between them. CDR3 length: 14 amino acids. Germline CDR1 is SGHTA and CDR2 is FQGNSA. In nucleotides, the CDR3 is TGTGCCAGCAGGTGGGCTAGCGTTCCCTACGAGCAGTACTTC. It is translated as CASRWASVPYEQYF.

This clonotype was observed a few times. This chain uses TRBV10-3 with TRBJ2-1, with D unclear. Trimming took 3 bases from V and 8 from J, leaving 11 bases between them. The germline gives CDR1 ENHRY, CDR2 SYGVKD. The length of the CDR3 is 13 residues. The CDR3 here is CAISDWALDEQFF. The CDR3 DNA reads TGTGCCATCAGTGATTGGGCCCTGGATGAGCAGTTCTTC.

This clonotype was counted a few times. The chain links TRBV5-1 to TRBJ2-1, with D unresolved. CDR3 length equals 17 residues. The germline V and J ends were trimmed by 1 base and 0 bases, with 14 bases remaining between them. Germline CDR1 reads SGHRS; CDR2 reads YFSETQ. The chain's CDR3 is CASSLFPGPSSYNEQFF. For the CDR3, the DNA is TGCGCCAGCAGCTTGTTTCCTGGGCCAAGCTCCTACAATGAGCAGTTCTTC.

This clonotype came up a few times. The V call is TRBV6-2 or TRBV6-3, the J call TRBJ2-2; TRBD2 aligns across 8 bases. CDR3 size: 18 residues. The V gene end was trimmed by 4 bases and the J gene end by 4 bases; junction bases not matched to a gene: 14. CDR1 is MNHEY and CDR2 is SVGEGT in the germline V gene. CDR3 region: CASSFLPAGVRVTGELFF. CDR3 DNA sequence: TGTGCCAGCAGTTTCCTCCCAGCGGGAGTGCGAGTCACCGGGGAGCTGTTTTTT.

This clonotype appeared a few times. The chain combines TRBV20-1 with TRBJ2-7; weak D call: TRBD2 (6 bases). Between the trimmed V and J ends, which lost 0 bases and 4 bases, there was a span of 13 bases. CDR1 and CDR2 (germline): DFQATT, SNEGSKA (reference sequence). There are 14 residues in the CDR3. The CDR3 is CSARDGGYLYEQYF. The CDR3 nucleotides are TGCAGTGCTAGAGATGGGGGGTACCTATACGAGCAGTACTTC.

The sample holds many counts of this clonotype. This chain uses TRBV27 with TRBJ2-1; TRBD1 might be the D (6 bases). The length of the CDR3 is 12 residues. V was cut by 4 bases and J by 15 bases, with 16 bases left in between. CDR1 and CDR2 (germline): MNHEY, SMNVEV (reference sequence). The CDR3 DNA is TGTGCCAGCAGTTCAAACAGGGCCAGGCGGTTCTTC. This translates into CASSSNRARRFF.

V gene TRBV9 combines with J gene TRBJ2-1, with TRBD2 matching over 14 bases. J was trimmed by 4 bases and V by 0 bases; bases with no gene match: 6. Germline V gene data show CDR1 as SGDLS and CDR2 as YYNGEE. The CDR3 is 18 residues long. CDR3: CASSVDPGLAGGYNEQFF. In DNA, the CDR3 is TGTGCCAGCAGCGTAGACCCTGGACTAGCGGGAGGATACAATGAGCAGTTCTTC.

This clonotype has at least ten counts. The chain combines TRBV29-1 with TRBJ2-5; 9 nucleotides line up with TRBD2. Trimming removed 6 bases from V and 7 bases from J; junction bases left unmatched: 12. Germline V gives CDR1 SQVTM, CDR2 ANQGSEA. The CDR3 is 14 residues long. CDR3 residues: CSVAASGIIRTQYF. CDR3 nucleotide sequence: TGCAGCGTCGCGGCTAGCGGGATTATAAGGACCCAGTACTTC.

The V call is TRBV29-1, the J call TRBJ2-7; 8 nucleotides align to TRBD1. The V gene end was trimmed by 1 base and the J gene end by 2 bases; junction bases not matched to a gene: 10. Germline values: CDR1 SQVTM, CDR2 ANQGSEA. The CDR3 length is 16 residues. CDR3 sequence reads: CSVEVKGTGRPYEQYF. For the CDR3, the DNA is TGCAGCGTTGAAGTGAAGGGGACAGGCCGACCCTACGAGCAGTACTTC.

This clonotype came up many times. The chain joins TRBV20-1 to TRBJ2-7; D perhaps matches TRBD2 (5 bases). The CDR3 totals 14 residues. Trimming removed 5 bases from V and 6 bases from J, with 20 bases in between. CDR1 and CDR2 from the germline V gene are DFQATT and SNEGSKA (reference sequence). The chain's CDR3 is CSALRGWGEGEQYF. DNA of the CDR3: TGCAGTGCTCTTAGAGGATGGGGTGAGGGCGAGCAGTACTTC.

This clonotype was counted only a few times. V gene TRBV7-2 combines with J gene TRBJ2-1; 9 bases map to TRBD2. The CDR3 is 14 residues long. The trim removed 3 bases at V and 10 bases at J, leaving 7 bases unmatched. Per germline, CDR1 SGHTA and CDR2 FQGNSA. CDR3 in amino acids: CASSFWREGNEQFF. The CDR3 DNA is TGTGCCAGCAGCTTTTGGCGGGAGGGAAACGAGCAGTTCTTC.

This clonotype appeared a single time. V gene TRBV7-2 combines with J gene TRBJ2-7; a possible D gene is TRBD2 (5 bases). The germline V gene encodes CDR1 SGHTA and CDR2 FQGNSA. V lost 6 bases and J 3 bases, leaving 18 bases between the germline ends. The CDR3 sequence is 15 residues long. CDR3 in amino acids: CASSAGPSDYYEQYF. The CDR3 nucleotides are TGTGCCAGCAGTGCGGGCCCGAGCGACTACTACGAGCAGTACTTC.